The next 7 T cell receptor beta chains were all read from a single sample in a study of shared clonotypes between healthy human individuals. CD8 cells classed as naive were CD45RO-negative and positively selected for CCR7, excluding terminally differentiated effector memory CD45RA+ cells. Measured with immunoSEQ multiplex PCR; TCRdb has only the in-frame clones, and not every one. The data contain roughly 2,000,000 clones, just under 95% of them singletons. The sequencing sample was made of naive CD8+ T cells sorted from blood. The receptor source for this set is a man aged 18 to 35 in good health.

This clone has just one count. The V gene is TRBV5-4, the J gene TRBJ2-7; the D gene is possibly TRBD2 (6 bases). Trimming took 4 bases from V and 1 from J, leaving 12 bases between them. Germline-derived CDR1 and CDR2 are SGHNT and YYREEE (reference sequence). The CDR3 extends over 14 amino acids. Here the CDR3 reads CASSLLLASYEQYF. DNA of the CDR3: TGTGCCAGCAGCCTGCTACTAGCTTCCTACGAGCAGTACTTC.

The chain recombines TRBV7-9 with TRBJ2-5; maybe TRBD1 (6 bases). Germline V gene lookup returns CDR1 SEHNR and CDR2 FQNEAQ (reference sequence). The germline V and J ends were trimmed by 5 bases and 0 bases, with 16 bases remaining between them. The CDR3 runs 16 residues. This CDR3 reads CASSAPETGNQETQYF. Here the CDR3 DNA reads TGTGCCAGCAGCGCCCCTGAAACAGGGAACCAAGAGACCCAGTACTTC.

The CDR3 protein is CASSLAFGTSGGAWETQYF. CDR3 bases: TGTGCCAGCAGCTTAGCGTTCGGGACTAGCGGGGGGGCCTGGGAGACCCAGTACTTC. This chain connects TRBV7-2 to TRBJ2-5; 16 bases are a match to TRBD2. This CDR3 comprises 19 residues. The germline gives CDR1 SGHTA, CDR2 FQGNSA. Trimming took 0 bases from V and 5 from J; bases not matched to a gene: 9.

Turning to this clone: This specimen includes other DNA sequences encoding the same CDR3. The chain is built from TRBV14 and TRBJ2-7; D may match TRBD1 or TRBD2 (5 bases each). This CDR3 contains 13 residues. Germline CDR1 is SGHDN and CDR2 is FVKESK. The V end lost 1 base, the J end lost 4 bases, and 8 bases lay between the germline ends. The CDR3 region is CASSQGWGYEQYF. In DNA form, the CDR3 reads TGTGCCAGCAGCCAAGGTTGGGGGTACGAGCAGTACTTC.

The rearrangement joins TRBV9 to TRBJ1-3, with 7 bases identical to TRBD1. Germline V gives CDR1 SGDLS, CDR2 YYNGEE. The CDR3 sequence is 15 residues long. Trimming cost V 0 bases and J 12 bases; bases outside gene matches: 12. The CDR3 DNA sequence: TGTGCCAGCAGCGTAGGACAGGGCTTTTTATCTCACATATATTTT. Protein product: CASSVGQGFLSHIYF.

CDR3 protein: CASSVTGVEQYF. The CDR3 DNA sequence: TGTGCCAGCAGCGTTACAGGGGTCGAGCAGTACTTC. The chain uses TRBV9 and TRBJ2-7; TRBD1 agrees at 7 bases. The CDR3 has 12 amino acids. The germline gives CDR1 SGDLS, CDR2 YYNGEE. Unmatched junction bases numbered 2, after V lost 2 bases and J lost 6 bases.

V gene TRBV28 combines with J gene TRBJ2-7; no clear D gene. Looked up from germline, CDR1 is MDHEN and CDR2 is SYDVKM. Trimming stripped 3 bases from V and 3 bases from J, with 9 bases between. This CDR3 is built from 13 residues. The CDR3 region is CASSLLEYYEQYF. The CDR3 DNA is TGTGCCAGCAGTTTGTTGGAATACTACGAGCAGTACTTC.